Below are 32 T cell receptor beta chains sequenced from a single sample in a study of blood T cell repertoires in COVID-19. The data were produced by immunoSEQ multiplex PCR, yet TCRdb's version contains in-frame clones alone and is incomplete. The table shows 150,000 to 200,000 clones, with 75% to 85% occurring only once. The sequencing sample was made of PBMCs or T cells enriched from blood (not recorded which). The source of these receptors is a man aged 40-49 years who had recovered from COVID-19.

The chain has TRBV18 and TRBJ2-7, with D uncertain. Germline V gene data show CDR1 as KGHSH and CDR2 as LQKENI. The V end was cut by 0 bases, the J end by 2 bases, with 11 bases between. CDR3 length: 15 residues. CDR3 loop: CASSPPVRRTYEQYF. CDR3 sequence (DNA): TGTGCCAGCTCACCACCAGTTCGCAGAACCTACGAGCAGTACTTC.

The CDR3 sequence: CASSPVLADYEQYF. CDR3 coding DNA: TGTGCCAGCAGCCCCGTTTTAGCGGACTACGAGCAGTACTTC. V gene TRBV7-9 combines with J gene TRBJ2-7, with D possibly TRBD2 on 6 matching bases. The V gene's germline CDR1 is SEHNR and CDR2 FQNEAQ (reference sequence). The CDR3 extends over 14 amino acids. Deletions cut 5 bases from V and 3 bases from J, with 14 bases between.

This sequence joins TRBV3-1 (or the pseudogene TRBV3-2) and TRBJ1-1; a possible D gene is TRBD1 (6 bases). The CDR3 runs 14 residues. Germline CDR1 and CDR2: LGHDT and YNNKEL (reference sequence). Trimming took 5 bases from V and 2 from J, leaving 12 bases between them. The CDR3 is CASSMDRGNTEAFF. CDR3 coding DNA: TGTGCCAGCAGCATGGACAGAGGCAACACTGAAGCTTTCTTT.

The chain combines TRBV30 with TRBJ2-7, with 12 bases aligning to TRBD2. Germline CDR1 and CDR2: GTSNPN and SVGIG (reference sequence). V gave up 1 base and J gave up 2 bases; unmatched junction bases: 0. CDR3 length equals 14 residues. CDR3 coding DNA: TGTGCCTGGAGTGCTAGCGGGGGGGCCTACGAGCAGTACGTC. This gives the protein CAWSASGGAYEQYV.

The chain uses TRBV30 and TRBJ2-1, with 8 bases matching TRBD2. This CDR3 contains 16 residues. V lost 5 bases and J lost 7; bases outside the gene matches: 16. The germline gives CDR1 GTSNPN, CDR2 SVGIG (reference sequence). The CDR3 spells CAWGTRTSSRWNEQFF. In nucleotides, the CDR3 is TGTGCCTGGGGTACGAGGACTAGCTCAAGGTGGAATGAGCAGTTCTTC.

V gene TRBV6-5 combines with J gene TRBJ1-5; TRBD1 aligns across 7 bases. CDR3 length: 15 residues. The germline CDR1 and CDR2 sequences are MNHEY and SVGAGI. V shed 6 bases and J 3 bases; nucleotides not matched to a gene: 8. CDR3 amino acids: CASSLDRKNNQPQHF. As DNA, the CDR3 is TGTGCCAGCAGCTTGGACAGGAAAAACAATCAGCCCCAGCATTTT.

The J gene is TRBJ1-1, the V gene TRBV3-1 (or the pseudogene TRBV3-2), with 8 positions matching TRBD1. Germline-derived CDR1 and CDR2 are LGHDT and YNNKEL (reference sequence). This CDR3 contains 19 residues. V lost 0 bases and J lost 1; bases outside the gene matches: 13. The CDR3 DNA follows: TGTGCCAGCAGCCAAGATCCATTAGGGCAGGGGGCTTGGAACACTGAAGCTTTCTTT. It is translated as CASSQDPLGQGAWNTEAFF.

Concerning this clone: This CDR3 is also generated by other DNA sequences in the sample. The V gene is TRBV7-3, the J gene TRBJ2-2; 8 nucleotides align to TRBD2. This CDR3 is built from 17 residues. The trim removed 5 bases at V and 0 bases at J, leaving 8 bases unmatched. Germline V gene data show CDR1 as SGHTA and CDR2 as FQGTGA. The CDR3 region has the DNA TGTGCCAGCAGCACCGGGGGGGGGCGGGCGAACACCGGGGAGCTGTTTTTT. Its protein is CASSTGGGRANTGELFF.

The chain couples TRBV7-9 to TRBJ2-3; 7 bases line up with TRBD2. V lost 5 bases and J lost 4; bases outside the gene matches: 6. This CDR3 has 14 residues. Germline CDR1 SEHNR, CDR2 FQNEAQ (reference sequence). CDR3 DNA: TGTGCCAGCAGCACGGGTCGGGGGGCAGATACGCAGTATTTT. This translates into CASSTGRGADTQYF.

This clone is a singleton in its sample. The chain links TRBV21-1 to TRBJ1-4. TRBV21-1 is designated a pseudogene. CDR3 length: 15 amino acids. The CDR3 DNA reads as TGTGCCAGCAGCAAAGGATCCGGTCGGGGTGAAAAACTGTTTTTT. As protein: CASSKGSGRGEKLFF.

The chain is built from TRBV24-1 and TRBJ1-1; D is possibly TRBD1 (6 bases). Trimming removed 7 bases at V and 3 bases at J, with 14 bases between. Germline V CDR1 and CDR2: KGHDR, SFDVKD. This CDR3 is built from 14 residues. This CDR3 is CATRPGGHDTEAFF. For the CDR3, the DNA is TGTGCCACCAGACCGGGGGGGCATGACACTGAAGCTTTCTTT.

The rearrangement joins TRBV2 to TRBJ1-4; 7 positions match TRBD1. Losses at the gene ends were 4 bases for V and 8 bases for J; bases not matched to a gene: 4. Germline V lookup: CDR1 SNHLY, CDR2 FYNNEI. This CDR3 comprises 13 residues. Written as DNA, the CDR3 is TGTGCCAGCAGTGGACAGGGAAGGGAAAAACTGTTTTTT. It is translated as CASSGQGREKLFF.

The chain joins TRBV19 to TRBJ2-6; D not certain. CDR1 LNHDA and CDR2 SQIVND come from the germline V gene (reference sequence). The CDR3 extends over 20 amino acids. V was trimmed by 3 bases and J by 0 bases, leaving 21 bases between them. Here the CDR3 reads CASSIRPPLLLSSGANVLTF. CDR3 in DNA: TGTGCCAGTAGTATCAGGCCCCCCCTCCTCTTATCCTCTGGGGCCAACGTCCTGACTTTC.

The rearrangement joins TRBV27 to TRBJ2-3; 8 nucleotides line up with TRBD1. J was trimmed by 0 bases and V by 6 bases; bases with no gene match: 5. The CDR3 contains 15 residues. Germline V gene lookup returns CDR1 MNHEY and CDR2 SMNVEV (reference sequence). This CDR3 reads CASSPYRGSTDTQYF. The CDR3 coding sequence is TGTGCCAGCAGCCCCTACAGGGGGAGCACAGATACGCAGTATTTT.

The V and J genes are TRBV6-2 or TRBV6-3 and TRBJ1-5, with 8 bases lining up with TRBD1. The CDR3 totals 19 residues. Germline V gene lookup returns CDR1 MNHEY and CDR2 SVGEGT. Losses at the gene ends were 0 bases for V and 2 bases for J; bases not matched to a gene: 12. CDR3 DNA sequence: TGTGCCAGCAGTTACTCGAGTGGCAGGGGGCAAGCGGGCAATCAGCCCCAGCATTTT. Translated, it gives CASSYSSGRGQAGNQPQHF.

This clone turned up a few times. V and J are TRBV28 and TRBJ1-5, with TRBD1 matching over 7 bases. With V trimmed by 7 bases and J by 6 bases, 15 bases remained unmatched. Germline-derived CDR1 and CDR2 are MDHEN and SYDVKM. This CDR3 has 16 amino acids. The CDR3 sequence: CASTSVTGSGIQPQHF. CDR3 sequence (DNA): TGTGCCAGCACATCAGTGACAGGGTCGGGGATTCAGCCCCAGCATTTT.

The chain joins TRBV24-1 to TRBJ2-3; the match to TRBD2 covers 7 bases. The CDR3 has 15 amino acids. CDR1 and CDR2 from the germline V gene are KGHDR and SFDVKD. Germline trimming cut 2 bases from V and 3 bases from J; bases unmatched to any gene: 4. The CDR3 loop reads CATSDSTSSTDTQYF. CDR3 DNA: TGTGCCACCAGTGATTCGACTAGCAGTACAGATACGCAGTATTTT.

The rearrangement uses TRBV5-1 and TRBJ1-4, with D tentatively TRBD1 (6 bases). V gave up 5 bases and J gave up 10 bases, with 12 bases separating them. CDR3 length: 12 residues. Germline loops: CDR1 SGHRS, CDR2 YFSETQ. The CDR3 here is CASSFQGGKLFF. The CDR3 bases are TGCGCCAGCAGTTTCCAAGGGGGAAAACTGTTTTTT.

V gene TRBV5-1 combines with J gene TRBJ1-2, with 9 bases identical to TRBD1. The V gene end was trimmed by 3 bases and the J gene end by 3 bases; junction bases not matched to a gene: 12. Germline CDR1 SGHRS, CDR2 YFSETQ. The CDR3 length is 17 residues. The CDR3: CASSSGTGYRLDYGYTF. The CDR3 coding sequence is TGCGCCAGCAGCTCCGGGACAGGGTATCGGTTGGACTATGGCTACACCTTC.

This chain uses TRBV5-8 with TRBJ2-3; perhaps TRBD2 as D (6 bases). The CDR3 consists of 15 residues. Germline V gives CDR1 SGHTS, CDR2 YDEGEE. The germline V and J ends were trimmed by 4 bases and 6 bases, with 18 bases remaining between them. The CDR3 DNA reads TGTGCCAGCAGCCTCGGGACTCAAGCCGCGGATACGCAGTATTTT. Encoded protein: CASSLGTQAADTQYF.

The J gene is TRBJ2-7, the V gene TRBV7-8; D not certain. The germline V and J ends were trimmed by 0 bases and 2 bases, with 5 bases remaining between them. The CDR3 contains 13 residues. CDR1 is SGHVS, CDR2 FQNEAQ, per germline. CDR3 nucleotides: TGTGCCAGCAGCTTAGCTACAGCCTACGAGCAGTACTTC. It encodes CASSLATAYEQYF. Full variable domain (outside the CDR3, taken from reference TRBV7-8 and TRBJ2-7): GAGVSQSPRYKVAKRGQDVALRCDPISGHVSLFWYQQALGQGPEFLTYFQNEAQLDKSGLPSDRFFAERPEGSVSTLKIQRTQQEDSAVYLCASSLATAYEQYFGPGTRLTVT.

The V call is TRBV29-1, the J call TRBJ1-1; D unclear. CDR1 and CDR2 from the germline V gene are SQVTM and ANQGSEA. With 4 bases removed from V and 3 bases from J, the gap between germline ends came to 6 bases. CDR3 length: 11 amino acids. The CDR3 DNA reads TGCAGCGTTGCCCAGGACACTGAAGCTTTCTTT. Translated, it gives CSVAQDTEAFF.

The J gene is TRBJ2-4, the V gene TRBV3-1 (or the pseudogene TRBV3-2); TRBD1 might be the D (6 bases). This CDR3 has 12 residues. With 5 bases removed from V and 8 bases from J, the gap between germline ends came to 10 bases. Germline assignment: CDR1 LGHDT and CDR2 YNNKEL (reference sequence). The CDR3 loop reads CASSDSGDIQYF. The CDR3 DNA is TGTGCCAGCAGCGACTCAGGGGACATTCAGTACTTC.

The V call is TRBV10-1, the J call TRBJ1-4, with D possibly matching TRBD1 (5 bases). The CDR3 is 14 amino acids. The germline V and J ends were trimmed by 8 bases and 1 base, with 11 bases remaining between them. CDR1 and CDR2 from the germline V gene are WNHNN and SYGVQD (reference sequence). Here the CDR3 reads CASGPGGTNEKLFF. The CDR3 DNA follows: TGCGCCAGCGGTCCCGGGGGAACTAATGAAAAACTGTTTTTT.

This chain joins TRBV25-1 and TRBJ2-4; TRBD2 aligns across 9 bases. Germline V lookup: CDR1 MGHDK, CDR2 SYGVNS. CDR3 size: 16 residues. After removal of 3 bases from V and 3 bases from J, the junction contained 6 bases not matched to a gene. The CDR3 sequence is CASSEVAGEGKNIQYF. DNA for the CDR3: TGTGCCAGCAGTGAGGTAGCGGGGGAGGGCAAAAACATTCAGTACTTC. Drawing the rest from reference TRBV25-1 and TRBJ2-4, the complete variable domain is EADIYQTPRYLVIGTGKKITLECSQTMGHDKMYWYQQDPGMELHLIHYSYGVNSTEKGDLSSESTVSRIRTEHFPLTLESARPSHTSQYLCASSEVAGEGKNIQYFGAGTRLSVL.

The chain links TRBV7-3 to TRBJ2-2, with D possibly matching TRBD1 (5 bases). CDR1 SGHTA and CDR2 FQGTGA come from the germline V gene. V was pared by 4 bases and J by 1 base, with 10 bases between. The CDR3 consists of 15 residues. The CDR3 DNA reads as TGTGCCAGCAGCTCAAACCAGGGGAACACCGGGGAGCTGTTTTTT. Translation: CASSSNQGNTGELFF.

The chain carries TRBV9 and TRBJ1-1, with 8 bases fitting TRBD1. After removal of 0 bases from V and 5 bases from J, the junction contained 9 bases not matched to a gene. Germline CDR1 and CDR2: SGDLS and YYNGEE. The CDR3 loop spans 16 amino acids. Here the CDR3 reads CASSVGTGFRGTEAFF. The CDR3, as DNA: TGTGCCAGCAGCGTAGGGACAGGGTTTCGAGGAACTGAAGCTTTCTTT.

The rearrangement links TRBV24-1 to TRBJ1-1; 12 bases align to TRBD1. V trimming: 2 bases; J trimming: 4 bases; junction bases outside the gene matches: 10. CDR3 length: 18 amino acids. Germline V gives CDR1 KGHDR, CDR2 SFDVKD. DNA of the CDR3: TGTGCCACCAGTGATTCCCCTGGGACAGGGGGCTCGGTCACTGAAGCTTTCTTT. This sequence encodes CATSDSPGTGGSVTEAFF.

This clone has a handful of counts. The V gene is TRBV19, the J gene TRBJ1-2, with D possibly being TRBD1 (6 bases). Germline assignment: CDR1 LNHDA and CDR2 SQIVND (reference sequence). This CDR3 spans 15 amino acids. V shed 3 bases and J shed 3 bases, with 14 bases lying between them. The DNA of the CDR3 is TGTGCCAGTAGTATCTCCGGGACACTTTACTATGGCTACACCTTC. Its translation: CASSISGTLYYGYTF.

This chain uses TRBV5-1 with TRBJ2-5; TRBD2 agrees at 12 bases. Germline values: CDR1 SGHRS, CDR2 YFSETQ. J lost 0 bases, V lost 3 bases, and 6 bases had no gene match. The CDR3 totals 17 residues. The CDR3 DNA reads TGCGCCAGCAGCTCGATTCTAGCGGGGGGGTACCAAGAGACCCAGTACTTC. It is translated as CASSSILAGGYQETQYF.

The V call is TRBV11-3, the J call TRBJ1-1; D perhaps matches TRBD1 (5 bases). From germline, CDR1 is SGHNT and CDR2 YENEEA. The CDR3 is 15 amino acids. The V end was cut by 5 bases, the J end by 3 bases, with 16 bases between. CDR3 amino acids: CASSPGGGRDTEAFF. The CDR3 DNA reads TGTGCCAGCAGCCCGGGGGGAGGGAGGGACACTGAAGCTTTCTTT.

CDR3 amino acids: CAISELGLDHNEQFF. The DNA for the CDR3 is TGTGCCATCAGTGAGTTGGGACTGGACCACAATGAGCAGTTCTTC. V gene TRBV10-3 combines with J gene TRBJ2-1, with D possibly being TRBD2 (6 bases). V lost 1 base and J 5 bases, leaving 12 bases between the germline ends. CDR3 size: 15 residues. In germline, CDR1 is ENHRY, CDR2 SYGVKD.